This T cell receptor (beta chain) was sequenced in a study of a mutant IDH1 vaccine in newly diagnosed glioma. Overall study context: Radiotherapy alone preceded vaccination by 4-6 weeks; alternatively, vaccination started with temozolomide cycles. Treatment recipients were about 60% male and around 38% female, and their mean age was roughly 40 years.

The repertoire was sequenced with immunoSEQ multiplex PCR; TCRdb's copy has only in-frame clones and lacks some. The profile shows about 82,000 clones, 85% of them singletons. Notes on this clone: Its antigen is currently unknown.

Time point defined: week 23, last vaccination. A 20-mer mutant IDH1 peptide at 300 ug was injected subcutaneously with topical imiquimod. There are 15 residues in the CDR3. CDR1 and CDR2 from the germline V gene are LNHDA and SQIVND (reference sequence). V lost 2 bases and J lost 0, with 9 bases in between. The genes are TRBV19 and TRBJ2-3; D unclear. This sequence was found in a young man with glioma. Some clones in this sample may be carry-over from other donors' samples. Sequences were derived from PBMCs, sampled from a glioma patient whose treatment included an IDH1 peptide vaccine. The CDR3 reads CASSIRSRSTDTQYF. The DNA for the CDR3 is TGTGCCAGTAGTATAAGGAGCAGAAGCACAGATACGCAGTATTTT. The variable domain in full, completed from reference TRBV19 and TRBJ2-3, reads DGGITQSPKYLFRKEGQNVTLSCEQNLNHDAMYWYRQDPGQGLRLIYYSQIVNDFQKGDIAEGYSVSREKKESFPLTVTSAQKNPTAFYLCASSIRSRSTDTQYFGPGTRLTVL.